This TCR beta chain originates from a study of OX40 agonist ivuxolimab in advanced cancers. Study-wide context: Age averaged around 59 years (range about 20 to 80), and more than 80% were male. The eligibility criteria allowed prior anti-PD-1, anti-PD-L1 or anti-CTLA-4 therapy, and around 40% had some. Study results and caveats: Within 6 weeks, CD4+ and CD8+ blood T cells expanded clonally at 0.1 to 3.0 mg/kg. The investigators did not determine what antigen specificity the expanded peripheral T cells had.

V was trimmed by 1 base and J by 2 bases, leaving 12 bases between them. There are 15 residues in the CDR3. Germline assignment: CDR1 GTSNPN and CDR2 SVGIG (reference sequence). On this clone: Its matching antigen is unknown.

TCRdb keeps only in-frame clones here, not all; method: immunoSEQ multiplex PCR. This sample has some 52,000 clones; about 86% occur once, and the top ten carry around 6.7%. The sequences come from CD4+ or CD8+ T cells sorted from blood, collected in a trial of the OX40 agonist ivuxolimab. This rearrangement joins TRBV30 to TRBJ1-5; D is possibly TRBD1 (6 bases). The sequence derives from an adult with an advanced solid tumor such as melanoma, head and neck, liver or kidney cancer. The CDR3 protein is CAWSDQAGGNQPQHF. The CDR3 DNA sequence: TGTGCCTGGAGTGATCAGGCAGGGGGCAATCAGCCCCAGCATTTT. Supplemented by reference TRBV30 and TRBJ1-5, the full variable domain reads SQTIHQWPATLVQPVGSPLSLECTVEGTSNPNLYWYRQAAGRGLQLLFYSVGIGQISSEVPQNLSASRPQDRQFILSSKKLLLSDSGFYLCAWSDQAGGNQPQHFGDGTRLSIL.